These 26 T cell receptor beta chains were sequenced from one sample in a study of blood T cell repertoires in COVID-19. Sequencing used immunoSEQ multiplex PCR; TCRdb keeps in-frame clones, though not all of them. The sample yields over 85,000 clones, around 81% seen once. The sequencing sample was made of peripheral blood. The receptors come from a woman aged 65 to 85 with acute or convalescent COVID-19.

The V call is TRBV5-1, the J call TRBJ1-2, with TRBD1 matching over 11 bases. The CDR3 length is 17 residues. Germline-derived CDR1 and CDR2 are SGHRS and YFSETQ. With 0 bases clipped from V and 4 bases from J, the junction kept 8 bases outside the gene matches. The CDR3 coding sequence is TGCGCCAGCAGCTTGGACTCCGGGACAGGGGGGAGCTATGGCTACACCTTC. The encoded protein is CASSLDSGTGGSYGYTF.

The rearrangement joins TRBV19 to TRBJ2-7; 9 nucleotides align to TRBD2. The CDR3 contains 14 residues. Trimming removed 6 bases from V and 6 bases from J; junction bases left unmatched: 9. Germline CDR1 LNHDA, CDR2 SQIVND (reference sequence). CDR3 sequence: CASRRRGGVGEQYF. The CDR3 DNA is TGTGCCAGTAGAAGGCGGGGGGGCGTCGGCGAGCAGTACTTC.

This sequence joins TRBV7-2 and TRBJ2-6; the D is unclear. The CDR3 is 15 amino acids. Trimming shortened V by 1 base and J by 2 bases, and 6 bases separated the two germline ends. The germline V gene has CDR1 SGHTA and CDR2 FQGNSA. The CDR3 region has the DNA TGTGCCAGCAGCTTAGGTCCGGCTGGGGCCAACGTCCTGACTTTC. This sequence encodes CASSLGPAGANVLTF. Full variable domain (remainder filled in from reference TRBV7-2 and TRBJ2-6): GAGVSQSPSNKVTEKGKDVELRCDPISGHTALYWYRQSLGQGLEFLIYFQGNSAPDKSGLPSDRFSAERTGGSVSTLTIQRTQQEDSAVYLCASSLGPAGANVLTFGAGSRLTVL.

This chain uses TRBV28 with TRBJ1-3; D possibly corresponds to TRBD1 (6 bases). V lost 6 bases and J lost 2, with 14 bases in between. CDR3 length: 15 amino acids. From germline, CDR1 is MDHEN and CDR2 SYDVKM. The CDR3 DNA reads TGTGCCAGCAGGTTCCGGGACACCCCTGGAAACACCATATATTTT. Translating it yields CASRFRDTPGNTIYF.

The rearrangement joins TRBV5-4 to TRBJ1-3; D is uncertain. Trimming took off 4 bases at V and 0 bases at J, with 11 bases between the two ends. This CDR3 has 15 residues. Per germline, CDR1 SGHNT and CDR2 YYREEE (reference sequence). CDR3 amino acids: CASSPDYFSGNTIYF. As DNA, the CDR3 is TGTGCCAGCAGCCCAGACTACTTCTCTGGAAACACCATATATTTT.

This clone counts as large. J is TRBJ2-1 and V is TRBV7-9, with unresolved D. Germline loops: CDR1 SEHNR, CDR2 FQNEAQ (reference sequence). The V end lost 4 bases, the J end lost 5 bases, and 15 bases lay between the germline ends. CDR3 length: 15 residues. The CDR3 protein is CASSSDLLTNNEQFF. The CDR3 nucleotides read TGTGCCAGCAGCTCAGATTTGCTTACGAACAATGAGCAGTTCTTC.

The chain has TRBV2 and TRBJ1-5; the D is unclear. Germline loops: CDR1 SNHLY, CDR2 FYNNEI. V lost 7 bases and J lost 5, with 12 bases in between. The CDR3 runs to 13 residues. The CDR3 sequence is CASTPLRDQPQHF. The DNA for the CDR3 is TGTGCCAGCACCCCCCTTCGAGATCAGCCCCAGCATTTT.

This clone was picked up a small number of times. The junction departs from germline at one end; a sequencing error may be responsible. This chain connects TRBV7-7 to TRBJ2-7; 7 bases are shared with TRBD1. The CDR3 spans 13 residues. Looked up from germline, CDR1 is SSHAT and CDR2 is FNYEAQ (reference sequence). The CDR3 coding sequence is TGTGCTAGCAGCCCAGACAGGGCCTACGAGCAGTACTTC. It yields the protein CASSPDRAYEQYF. The full variable domain, completed using reference TRBV7-7 and TRBJ2-7, is GAGVSQSPRYKVTKRGQDVTLRCDPISSHATLYWYQQALGQGPEFLTYFNYEAQPDKSGLPSDRFSAERPEGSISTLTIQRTEQRDSAMYRCASSPDRAYEQYFGPGTRLTVT.

The chain links TRBV6-5 to TRBJ1-1, with D unresolved. CDR1 and CDR2 (germline): MNHEY, SVGAGI. CDR3 size: 14 residues. Trimming took off 2 bases at V and 6 bases at J, with 13 bases between the two ends. The CDR3 nucleotides read TGTGCCAGCAGTTACCCGGGCGGGGAGTCTGAAGCTTTCTTT. Translated, it gives CASSYPGGESEAFF.

The chain couples TRBV5-1 to TRBJ1-2; the D is unclear. Deletions cut 6 bases from V and 2 bases from J, with 17 bases between. The CDR3 has 15 amino acids. Germline V CDR1 and CDR2: SGHRS, YFSETQ. CDR3 DNA sequence: TGCGCCAGCACTTCGGATGCACGGGGAAACTATGGCTACACCTTC. This translates into CASTSDARGNYGYTF.

The V call is TRBV4-1, the J call TRBJ1-2; 11 bases line up with TRBD1. This CDR3 has 15 residues. Germline-derived CDR1 and CDR2 are MGHRA and YSYEKL. The ends lost 0 bases at V and 7 bases at J; junction bases unmatched: 4. The CDR3 spells CASSQEDRGLGGYTF. The CDR3 DNA sequence: TGCGCCAGCAGCCAAGAGGACAGGGGGCTTGGTGGCTACACCTTC.

The chain couples TRBV7-6 to TRBJ2-3; the match to TRBD1 covers 8 bases. The CDR3 runs 15 residues. CDR1 and CDR2 (germline): SGHVS, FNYEAQ. The trim removed 5 bases at V and 0 bases at J, leaving 4 bases unmatched. Written as DNA, the CDR3 is TGTGCCAGCAGCAAGACAGGGGTGAGCACAGATACGCAGTATTTT. Translating gives CASSKTGVSTDTQYF.

This clone was seen more than once but under ten times. The rearrangement joins TRBV25-1 to TRBJ1-2; D is undetermined. The CDR3 length is 12 residues. V was pared by 2 bases and J by 5 bases, with 6 bases between. Germline V CDR1 and CDR2: MGHDK, SYGVNS. The CDR3 DNA follows: TGTGCCAGCAGTGAAGACGGGTATGGCTACACCTTC. It encodes CASSEDGYGYTF.

This chain connects TRBV29-1 to TRBJ2-3; 9 nucleotides match TRBD1. CDR3 size: 16 residues. V was pared by 3 bases and J by 4 bases, with 11 bases of the junction left unmatched. Germline CDR1 and CDR2: SQVTM and ANQGSEA. In DNA, the CDR3 is TGCAGCGTTGATTCCCCAGACAGGGGGAAGGCAGATACGCAGTATTTT. This translates into CSVDSPDRGKADTQYF.

The chain carries TRBV11-3 and TRBJ1-1; possibly TRBD1 for D (6 bases). CDR3 length equals 15 residues. V shed 0 bases and J shed 6 bases, with 14 bases lying between them. Looked up from germline, CDR1 is SGHNT and CDR2 is YENEEA. In DNA form, the CDR3 reads TGTGCCAGCAGCTTAGATTACCGGGGGGCGGCTGAAGCTTTCTTT. Protein product: CASSLDYRGAAEAFF.

The chain links TRBV30 to TRBJ2-3, with D perhaps TRBD2 (6 bases). Per the germline V gene, CDR1 is GTSNPN and CDR2 is SVGIG (reference sequence). The CDR3 sequence is 13 residues long. Trimming took 0 bases from V and 4 from J, leaving 8 bases between them. CDR3 DNA: TGTGCCTGGAGTGTACGACTAGCAGATACGCAGTATTTT. Translating it yields CAWSVRLADTQYF. The full variable domain, its missing parts supplied by reference TRBV30 and TRBJ2-3, is SQTIHQWPATLVQPVGSPLSLECTVEGTSNPNLYWYRQAAGRGLQLLFYSVGIGQISSEVPQNLSASRPQDRQFILSSKKLLLSDSGFYLCAWSVRLADTQYFGPGTRLTVL.

The CDR3 region is CASKGEQGNEKLFF. DNA of the CDR3: TGTGCCAGCAAAGGGGAACAGGGGAATGAAAAACTGTTTTTT. The chain employs TRBV6-5 and TRBJ1-4, with 7 bases that match TRBD1. Germline V CDR1 and CDR2: MNHEY, SVGAGI. CDR3 size: 14 residues. The V and J ends lost 7 bases and 5 bases, in that order; junction bases with no gene match: 7.

The J gene is TRBJ1-2, the V gene TRBV10-3; weak D call: TRBD1 (5 bases). Trimming shortened V by 2 bases and J by 3 bases, and 10 bases separated the two germline ends. CDR1 and CDR2 (germline): ENHRY, SYGVKD. The CDR3 covers 14 residues. The chain's CDR3 is CAISEQGIYYGYTF. The CDR3 region has the DNA TGTGCCATCAGTGAGCAGGGAATTTACTATGGCTACACCTTC.

The chain uses TRBV9 and TRBJ1-4; 8 positions match TRBD1. Germline V gene data show CDR1 as SGDLS and CDR2 as YYNGEE. Unmatched junction bases numbered 8, after V lost 1 base and J lost 6 bases. This CDR3 contains 16 residues. The CDR3 DNA is TGTGCCAGCAGCGTATCCCCGACAGGGGCGGATGAAAAACTGTTTTTT. Encoded protein: CASSVSPTGADEKLFF.

The CDR3 region is CASSTDRATNEKLFF. The CDR3, as DNA: TGCGCCAGCAGCACGGACAGGGCAACTAATGAAAAACTGTTTTTT. The chain has TRBV5-1 and TRBJ1-4, with TRBD1 identical over 8 bases. With V trimmed by 4 bases and J by 0 bases, 2 bases remained unmatched. CDR1 and CDR2 from the germline V gene are SGHRS and YFSETQ. The CDR3 is 15 residues long. Full variable domain (rest looked up from reference TRBV5-1 and TRBJ1-4): KAGVTQTPRYLIKTRGQQVTLSCSPISGHRSVSWYQQTPGQGLQFLFEYFSETQRNKGNFPGRFSGRQFSNSRSEMNVSTLELGDSALYLCASSTDRATNEKLFFGSGTQLSVL.

The chain's CDR3 is CASSHFGTANLATNEKLFF. The CDR3 region has the DNA TGCGCCAGCAGTCATTTTGGGACAGCCAACCTTGCAACTAATGAAAAACTGTTTTTT. The chain is built from TRBV5-1 and TRBJ1-4, with TRBD1 matching 7 bases. The junction had 16 bases not matched to a gene; V was cut back by 5 bases and J by 0 bases. This CDR3 has 19 amino acids. CDR1 is SGHRS and CDR2 is YFSETQ in the germline V gene.

The chain combines TRBV2 with TRBJ2-1; 7 nucleotides line up with TRBD2. V dropped 6 bases and J dropped 5; count of bases not matched to a gene: 4. The CDR3 covers 13 residues. Germline CDR1 and CDR2: SNHLY and FYNNEI. CDR3 nucleotide sequence: TGTGCCAGCAGACACCGGGAGGACAATGAGCAGTTCTTC. As protein: CASRHREDNEQFF.

J is TRBJ1-4 and V is TRBV5-5; D gene ambiguous. Trimming left V 1 base short and J 8 bases short, with 15 bases between. Germline CDR1 reads SGHKS; CDR2 reads YYEKEE (reference sequence). There are 15 residues in the CDR3. CDR3 residues: CASSLYGGEDEKLFF. The CDR3 DNA follows: TGTGCCAGCAGCTTGTATGGTGGGGAGGACGAAAAACTGTTTTTT.

This clone is a singleton in its sample. V and J are TRBV10-3 and TRBJ2-7; TRBD1 agrees at 7 bases. Germline V CDR1 and CDR2: ENHRY, SYGVKD. Trimming at V came to 7 bases and at J to 0 bases, leaving 3 bases not matched to a gene. CDR3 length: 13 residues. CDR3 in amino acids: CAITGDSSYEQYF. DNA for the CDR3: TGTGCCATCACCGGGGACAGCTCCTACGAGCAGTACTTC.

J is TRBJ2-7 and V is TRBV28; 9 bases are a match to TRBD1. Trimming cost V 9 bases and J 0 bases; bases outside gene matches: 3. This CDR3 has 13 amino acids. Germline-derived CDR1 and CDR2 are MDHEN and SYDVKM. The CDR3 region is CASGTGPSYEQYF. CDR3 DNA sequence: TGTGCCAGTGGGACAGGGCCCTCCTACGAGCAGTACTTC.

The rearrangement joins TRBV11-3 to TRBJ1-2; 7 positions agree with TRBD1. CDR1 and CDR2 from the germline V gene are SGHNT and YENEEA. The V gene end was trimmed by 4 bases and the J gene end by 8 bases; junction bases not matched to a gene: 4. The CDR3 is 12 residues long. In DNA, the CDR3 is TGTGCCAGCAGCTCCACAGGGGACGGCTACACCTTC. Translating it yields CASSSTGDGYTF.